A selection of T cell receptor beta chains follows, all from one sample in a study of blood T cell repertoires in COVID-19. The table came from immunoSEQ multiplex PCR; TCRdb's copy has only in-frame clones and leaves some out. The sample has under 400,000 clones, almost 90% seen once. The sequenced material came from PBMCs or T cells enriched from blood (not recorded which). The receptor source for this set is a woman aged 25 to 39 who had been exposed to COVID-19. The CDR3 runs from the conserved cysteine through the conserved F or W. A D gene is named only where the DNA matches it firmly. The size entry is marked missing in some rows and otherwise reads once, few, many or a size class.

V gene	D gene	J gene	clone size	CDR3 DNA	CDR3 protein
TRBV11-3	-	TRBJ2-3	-	TGTGCCAGCAGCTTAGATCGGAGCATTCTTGTCCCAGATACGCAGTATTTT	CASSLDRSILVPDTQYF
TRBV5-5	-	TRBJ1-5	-	TGTGCCAGCAGCTTGGAGCAGGTCAATCAGCCCCAGCATTTT	CASSLEQVNQPQHF
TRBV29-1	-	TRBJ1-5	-	TGCAGCGTTGAAGGGGGGAGGAATCAGCCCCAGCATTTT	CSVEGGRNQPQHF
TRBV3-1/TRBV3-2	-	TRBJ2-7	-	TGTGCCAGCAGCCAGCCCAGCTACGAGCAGTACTTC	CASSQPSYEQYF
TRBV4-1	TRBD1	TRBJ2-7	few	TGCGCCAGCAGCCCCCGACAGGGTGAGGGCGAGCAGTACTTC	CASSPRQGEGEQYF
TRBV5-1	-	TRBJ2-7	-	TGCGCCAGCAGCTCCGCCCTCCCAGGGCCCTCCTCCTACGAGCAGTACTTC	CASSSALPGPSSYEQYF
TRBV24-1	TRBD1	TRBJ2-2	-	TGTGCCACCAGTGACCAGGGACAGGACACCGGGGAGCTGTTTTTT	CATSDQGQDTGELFF
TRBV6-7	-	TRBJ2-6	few	TGTGCCAGCAGTTACTTCGACCGGACAGTCTCTGGGGCCAACGTCCTGACTTTC	CASSYFDRTVSGANVLTF
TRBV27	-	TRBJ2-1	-	TGTGCCAGCAGTAAGGAGACAGGGAGGCCCCATGAGCAGTTCTTC	CASSKETGRPHEQFF
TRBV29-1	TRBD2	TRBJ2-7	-	TGCAGCGTGCTCACCTGGGGGGGACCCAGCTCCTACGAGCAGTACTTC	CSVLTWGGPSSYEQYF
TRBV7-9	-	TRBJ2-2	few	TGTGCCAGCAGCCCGGGACAATATTTCGGGGAGCTGTTTTTT	CASSPGQYFGELFF
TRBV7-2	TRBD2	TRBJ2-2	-	TGTGCCAGCAGTTCCCCGGGACTAGCGACAAACACCGGGGAGCTGTTTTTT	CASSSPGLATNTGELFF
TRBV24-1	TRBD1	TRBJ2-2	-	TGTGCCACCAGTGACCCGGTGACAGGGAGCCACACCGGGGAGCTGTTTTTT	CATSDPVTGSHTGELFF
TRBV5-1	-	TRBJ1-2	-	TGCGCCAGCAGCCCCCAGGGCTATGGCTACACCTTC	CASSPQGYGYTF
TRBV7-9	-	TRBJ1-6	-	TGTGCCAGCAGTACTGTCAGGGTATCCTATAATTCACCCCTCCACTTT	CASSTVRVSYNSPLHF
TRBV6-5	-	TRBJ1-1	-	TGTGCCAGCAGTTACGATCTTCCCGGCAGGCCTGAAGCTTTCTTT	CASSYDLPGRPEAFF
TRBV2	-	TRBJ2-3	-	TGTGCCAGCAGTGAAAGGGGCTACGGCACAGATACGCAGTATTTT	CASSERGYGTDTQYF
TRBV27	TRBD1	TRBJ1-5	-	TGTGCCAGCAGACCTACAGGGGGCGGACTCAGCAATCAGCCCCAGCATTTT	CASRPTGGGLSNQPQHF
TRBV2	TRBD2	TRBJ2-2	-	TGTGCCAGCAGTCTTAGCGGGACGAACACCGGGGAGCTGTTTTTT	CASSLSGTNTGELFF
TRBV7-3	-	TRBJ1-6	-	TGTGCCAGCAGCTCTGAGTACTCACCCCTCCACTTT	CASSSEYSPLHF
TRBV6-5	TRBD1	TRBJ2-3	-	TGTGCCAGCGTCGCCGGGACAGTAGTTTCCGATACGCAGTATTTT	CASVAGTVVSDTQYF
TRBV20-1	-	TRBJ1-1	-	TGCAGTGCTGAGGGGAGGACTGAAGCTTTCTTT	CSAEGRTEAFF
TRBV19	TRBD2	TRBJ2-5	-	TGTGCCAGTAGTATAGGAGCGGGAACATCCGGAGAGACCCAGTACTTC	CASSIGAGTSGETQYF
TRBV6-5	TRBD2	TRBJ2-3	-	TGTGCCGCCAATGGACTAGCGGACACAGATACGCAGTATTTT	CAANGLADTDTQYF
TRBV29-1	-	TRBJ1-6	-	TGCAGCGTCTCCAGGACAGATAATTCACCCCTCCACTTT	CSVSRTDNSPLHF
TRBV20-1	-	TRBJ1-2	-	TGCAGTGCTAGTGTTCCGGGATTGAACTATGGCTACACCTTC	CSASVPGLNYGYTF
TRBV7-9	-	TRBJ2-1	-	TGTGCCAGCAGCCCCACCAGTTTGAATGAGCAGTTCTTC	CASSPTSLNEQFF
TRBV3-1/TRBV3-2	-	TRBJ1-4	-	TGTGCCAGCAGCCAAGAACTAGGGACACTTAATGAAAAACTGTTTTTT	CASSQELGTLNEKLFF
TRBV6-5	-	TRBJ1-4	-	TGTGCCAGCAGCGGGGGGGGCTCAACTAATGAAAAACTGTTTTTT	CASSGGGSTNEKLFF
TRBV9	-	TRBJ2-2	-	TGTGCCAGCAGCGTAGACAGTGTTAAGGCCGGGGAGCTGTTTTTT	CASSVDSVKAGELFF
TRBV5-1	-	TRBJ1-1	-	TGCGCCAGCAGCTTGCCGGGTAAGAGTGAAGCTTTCTTT	CASSLPGKSEAFF
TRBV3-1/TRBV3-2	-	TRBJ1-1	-	TGTGCCAGCAGCCGGCCGGGGGGGAACACTGAAGCTTTCTTT	CASSRPGGNTEAFF
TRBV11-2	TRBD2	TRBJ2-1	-	TGTGCCAGCAGCTTACCTCTAGCGGGAGGGGGGGAGCAGTTCTTC	CASSLPLAGGGEQFF
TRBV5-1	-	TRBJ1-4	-	TGCGCCAGCAGCTTCCTACGGGGGGCCGAAGATGAAAAACTGTTTTTT	CASSFLRGAEDEKLFF
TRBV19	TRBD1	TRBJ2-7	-	TGTGCCAGTAGGCCCCCGGGACAGGGACCCGAGCAGTACTTC	CASRPPGQGPEQYF
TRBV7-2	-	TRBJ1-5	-	TGTGCCAGCAGCTTAGGTCCGGCGGGCAATCAGCCCCAGCATTTT	CASSLGPAGNQPQHF
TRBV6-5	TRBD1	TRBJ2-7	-	TGTGCCAGCAGATTCCGGGACAGGGAGTACGAGCAGTACTTC	CASRFRDREYEQYF
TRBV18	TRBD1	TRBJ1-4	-	TGTGCCAGCTCACCGGGACAGGGGGTGAATGAAAAACTGTTTTTT	CASSPGQGVNEKLFF
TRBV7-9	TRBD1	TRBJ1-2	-	TGTGCCAGCAGCTTCGAGGGACAGGGCCATGGCTACACCTTC	CASSFEGQGHGYTF
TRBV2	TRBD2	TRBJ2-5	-	TGTGCCAGCACCCTTGAGACTAGCGGGAGTGGTGAGACCCAGTACTTC	CASTLETSGSGETQYF
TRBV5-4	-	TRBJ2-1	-	TGTGCCAGCAGCGCGACAGAACCCTACAATGAGCAGTTCTTC	CASSATEPYNEQFF
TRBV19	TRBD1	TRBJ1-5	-	TGTGCCAGTAGTATTAGGACAGGGGAGCGCAATCAGCCCCAGCATTTT	CASSIRTGERNQPQHF
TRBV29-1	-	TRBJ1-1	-	TGCAGCGTTGAAGAAACAGAATTCACTGAAGCTTTCTTT	CSVEETEFTEAFF
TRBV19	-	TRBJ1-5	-	TGTGCCAGTAGTGGAGGTCACCCTACTAAGCCCCAGCATTTT	CASSGGHPTKPQHF